Listed below are T cell receptor beta chains from one sample, sequenced in a study of beta chain features in type 1 diabetes. Here immunoSEQ multiplex PCR was the method, and the copy in TCRdb shows in-frame clones only, minus some. The sample records 600,000 to 650,000 clones, around 15% being singletons. Sequenced sample: naive CD4+ T cells from blood. These receptors all come from a man aged 18-30 years in good health. CDR3s include the opening cysteine and the closing phenylalanine or tryptophan. Fields, in order: clone size, J gene, D gene, CDR3 length, V gene, CDR3 protein, CDR3 DNA. A D gene is named only where the DNA matches it firmly. The size entry is marked missing in some rows and otherwise reads once, few, many or a size class.

clone size: .; J gene: TRBJ2-1; D gene: .; CDR3 length: 12; V gene: TRBV28; CDR3 protein: CASSFVYNEQFF; CDR3 DNA: TGTGCCAGCAGTTTCGTATACAATGAGCAGTTCTTC
clone size: .; J gene: TRBJ1-1; D gene: .; CDR3 length: 13; V gene: TRBV7-9; CDR3 protein: CASSLPGTPEAFF; CDR3 DNA: TGTGCCAGCAGCTTACCCGGTACCCCGGAAGCTTTCTTT
clone size: .; J gene: TRBJ2-5; D gene: .; CDR3 length: 11; V gene: TRBV20-1; CDR3 protein: CSARGQETQYF; CDR3 DNA: TGCAGTGCTAGAGGTCAAGAGACCCAGTACTTC
clone size: .; J gene: TRBJ1-4; D gene: .; CDR3 length: 16; V gene: TRBV28; CDR3 protein: CASTTAGVTTNEKLFF; CDR3 DNA: TGTGCCAGCACCACGGCAGGGGTCACAACTAATGAAAAACTGTTTTTT
clone size: few; J gene: TRBJ1-1; D gene: .; CDR3 length: 13; V gene: TRBV6-5; CDR3 protein: CASSYPGRTEAFF; CDR3 DNA: TGTGCCAGCAGTTACCCGGGGCGGACTGAAGCTTTCTTT
clone size: .; J gene: TRBJ2-3; D gene: .; CDR3 length: 14; V gene: TRBV7-2; CDR3 protein: CASSLDSSTDTQYF; CDR3 DNA: TGTGCCAGCAGCTTAGATTCTAGCACAGATACGCAGTATTTT
clone size: .; J gene: TRBJ1-4; D gene: .; CDR3 length: 15; V gene: TRBV4-1; CDR3 protein: CASSQPEGIGEKLFF; CDR3 DNA: TGCGCCAGCAGCCAGCCAGAGGGGATTGGAGAAAAACTGTTTTTT
clone size: few; J gene: TRBJ2-7; D gene: TRBD1; CDR3 length: 12; V gene: TRBV7-7; CDR3 protein: CASSRDRGEQYF; CDR3 DNA: TGTGCTAGCAGCCGGGACAGGGGCGAGCAGTACTTC
clone size: .; J gene: TRBJ1-2; D gene: .; CDR3 length: 13; V gene: TRBV7-9; CDR3 protein: CASSTRAGNGYTF; CDR3 DNA: TGTGCCAGCAGCACCAGGGCAGGGAATGGCTACACCTTC
clone size: few; J gene: TRBJ2-7; D gene: .; CDR3 length: 13; V gene: TRBV7-2; CDR3 protein: CASGSRTYYEQYF; CDR3 DNA: TGTGCCAGCGGGTCGCGGACTTACTACGAGCAGTACTTC
clone size: once; J gene: TRBJ1-5; D gene: TRBD1; CDR3 length: 13; V gene: TRBV6-1; CDR3 protein: CASKDRSNQPQHF; CDR3 DNA: TGTGCCAGCAAGGACAGGAGCAATCAGCCCCAGCATTTT
clone size: .; J gene: TRBJ1-5; D gene: .; CDR3 length: 14; V gene: TRBV4-2; CDR3 protein: CASSQVGSNQPQHF; CDR3 DNA: TGTGCCAGCAGCCAAGTAGGGAGCAATCAGCCCCAGCATTTT
clone size: .; J gene: TRBJ1-2; D gene: .; CDR3 length: 14; V gene: TRBV7-2; CDR3 protein: CASSLSRPNYGYTF; CDR3 DNA: TGTGCCAGCAGCTTGTCCAGGCCGAACTATGGCTACACCTTC
clone size: .; J gene: TRBJ2-5; D gene: .; CDR3 length: 12; V gene: TRBV18; CDR3 protein: CASSQPGETQYF; CDR3 DNA: TGTGCCAGCTCACAGCCCGGAGAGACCCAGTACTTC
clone size: few; J gene: TRBJ1-6; D gene: .; CDR3 length: 16; V gene: TRBV4-3; CDR3 protein: CASSQVGGPLDSPLHF; CDR3 DNA: TGCGCCAGCAGCCAAGTCGGAGGGCCCTTGGATTCACCCCTCCACTTT
clone size: .; J gene: TRBJ2-2; D gene: .; CDR3 length: 16; V gene: TRBV5-1; CDR3 protein: CASSVIPRESTGELFF; CDR3 DNA: TGCGCCAGCAGCGTAATACCTAGAGAAAGCACCGGGGAGCTGTTTTTT
clone size: few; J gene: TRBJ2-1; D gene: .; CDR3 length: 14; V gene: TRBV19; CDR3 protein: CASSIASEKNEQFF; CDR3 DNA: TGTGCCAGTAGTATAGCGTCAGAAAAGAATGAGCAGTTCTTC
clone size: .; J gene: TRBJ2-7; D gene: TRBD2; CDR3 length: 13; V gene: TRBV30; CDR3 protein: CAWSPLAGVEQYF; CDR3 DNA: TGTGCCTGGAGTCCCCTAGCGGGGGTTGAGCAGTACTTC
clone size: .; J gene: TRBJ2-7; D gene: .; CDR3 length: 11; V gene: TRBV14; CDR3 protein: CASSLSYEQYF; CDR3 DNA: TGTGCCAGCAGCCTATCCTACGAGCAGTACTTC
clone size: .; J gene: TRBJ2-7; D gene: .; CDR3 length: 14; V gene: TRBV30; CDR3 protein: CAWSSGGSIYEQYF; CDR3 DNA: TGTGCCTGGAGTTCAGGGGGGAGTATCTACGAGCAGTACTTC
clone size: .; J gene: TRBJ2-7; D gene: .; CDR3 length: 11; V gene: TRBV6-5; CDR3 protein: CASSSAYEQYF; CDR3 DNA: TGTGCCAGCAGTTCGGCCTACGAGCAGTACTTC